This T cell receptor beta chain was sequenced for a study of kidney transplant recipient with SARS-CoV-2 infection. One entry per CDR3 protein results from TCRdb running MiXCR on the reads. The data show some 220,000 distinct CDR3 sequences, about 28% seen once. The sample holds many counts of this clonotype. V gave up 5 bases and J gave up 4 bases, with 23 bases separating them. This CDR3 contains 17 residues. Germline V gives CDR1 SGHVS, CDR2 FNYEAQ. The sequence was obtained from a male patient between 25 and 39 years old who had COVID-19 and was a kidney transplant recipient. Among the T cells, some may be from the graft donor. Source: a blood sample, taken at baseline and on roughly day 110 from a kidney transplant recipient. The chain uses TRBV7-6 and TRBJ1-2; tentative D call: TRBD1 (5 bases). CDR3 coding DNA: TGTGCCAGCAGCGGGACTGGTGAATCTCGAAAGACCTATGGCTACACCTTC. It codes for CASSGTGESRKTYGYTF.